The next 11 T cell receptor beta chains were all read from a single sample in a study of CXCR3-negative and CXCR3-positive naive CD8 T cells. UMI labels and 5' RACE were used to prepare the TRB cDNA libraries. TCRdb reprocessed the 5' RACE reads, keeping one entry per CDR3 protein, no DNA. The sample table includes approximately 66,000 distinct CDR3 sequences. Sequenced: naive CXCR3- CD8+ T cells from blood. The subset: CD45RO-CCR7+CD27+CD95- naive CD8+ T cells lacking CXCR3 (TNR3-). All receptors come from a human donor in good health. Some clones in this sample may be carry-over from other donors' samples.

The chain couples TRBV4-2 to TRBJ1-1; TCRdb's D call of TRBD1 is untestable without DNA. The CDR3 totals 16 residues. Germline-derived CDR1 and CDR2 are LGHNA and YNFKEQ. The CDR3 is CASSRIYAGQGTEAFF.

The V gene is TRBV5-1, the J gene TRBJ1-5. The germline CDR1 and CDR2 sequences are SGHRS and YFSETQ. CDR3 length: 14 residues. The CDR3 sequence: CASSFLGGNQPQHF.

This CDR3 is CASSLRGAGDTQYF. J is TRBJ2-3 and V is TRBV7-9; TCRdb reports TRBD1, a call that lacks DNA to check it against. Germline CDR1 reads SEHNR; CDR2 reads FQNEAQ (reference sequence). The CDR3 is 14 amino acids. Together with reference TRBV7-9 and TRBJ2-3, the CDR3 gives the full variable domain: DTGVSQNPRHKITKRGQNVTFRCDPISEHNRLYWYRQTLGQGPEFLTYFQNEAQLEKSRLLSDRFSAERPKGSFSTLEIQRTEQGDSAMYLCASSLRGAGDTQYFGPGTRLTVL.

The CDR3 here is CASSSSPGSTDTQYF. The chain carries TRBV7-3 and TRBJ2-3; the TRBD1 assignment by TCRdb is unverifiable without DNA. The CDR3 consists of 15 residues. Germline CDR1 is SGHTA and CDR2 is FQGTGA.

This chain links TRBV6-5 with TRBJ2-1; no DNA is available, so the TRBD2 call from TCRdb remains unchecked. Germline CDR1 and CDR2: MNHEY and SVGAGI. The CDR3 loop spans 15 amino acids. Here the CDR3 reads CASSFSGGAIGEQFF.

J is TRBJ2-2 and V is TRBV7-2; TCRdb's D gene call, TRBD1, goes unchecked for lack of DNA. The CDR3 spans 15 residues. Germline assignment: CDR1 SGHTA and CDR2 FQGNSA. This chain's CDR3 is CASSSGDRNFGEPFF.

The chain has TRBV5-1 and TRBJ2-5; TCRdb designates TRBD2, a call that cannot be tested without DNA. CDR1 SGHRS and CDR2 YFSETQ come from the germline V gene. There are 14 residues in the CDR3. This chain's CDR3 is CASYRGGAEETQYF.

This chain connects TRBV14 to TRBJ1-2; there is no DNA to check the TCRdb D call of TRBD1. From germline, CDR1 is SGHDN and CDR2 FVKESK. This CDR3 has 14 amino acids. The CDR3 here is CASSQDQGHYGYTF.

The CDR3 here is CASTTSRTAYEQYF. V and J are TRBV27 and TRBJ2-7; absent DNA, TCRdb's TRBD1 call cannot be checked. CDR3 length equals 14 residues. Germline CDR1 is MNHEY and CDR2 is SMNVEV (reference sequence).

This sequence joins TRBV4-2 and TRBJ1-4; TCRdb's assignment of TRBD1 cannot be checked, as there is no DNA. The CDR3 has 16 amino acids. CDR1 and CDR2 (germline): LGHNA, YNFKEQ. This CDR3 reads CASSQDPGPTNEKLFF.

The V and J genes are TRBV7-9 and TRBJ2-1; TCRdb names TRBD2, which stays unverified in the absence of DNA. The CDR3 contains 16 residues. Germline CDR1 is SEHNR and CDR2 is FQNEAQ (reference sequence). The CDR3 sequence: CASSPRTSVSSDEQFF.